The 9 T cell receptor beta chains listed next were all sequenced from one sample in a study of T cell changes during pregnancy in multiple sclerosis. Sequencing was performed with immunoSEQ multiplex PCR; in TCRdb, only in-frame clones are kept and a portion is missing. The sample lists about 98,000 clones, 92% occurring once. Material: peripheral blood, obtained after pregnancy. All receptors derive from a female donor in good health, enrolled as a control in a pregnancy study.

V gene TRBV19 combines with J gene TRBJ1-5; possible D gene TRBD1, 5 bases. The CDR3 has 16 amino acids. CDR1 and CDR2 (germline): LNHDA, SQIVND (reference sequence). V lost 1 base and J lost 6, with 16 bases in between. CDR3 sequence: CASSIGRGSNSQPQHF. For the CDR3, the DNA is TGTGCCAGTAGTATAGGTCGGGGGTCCAATAGTCAGCCCCAGCATTTT.

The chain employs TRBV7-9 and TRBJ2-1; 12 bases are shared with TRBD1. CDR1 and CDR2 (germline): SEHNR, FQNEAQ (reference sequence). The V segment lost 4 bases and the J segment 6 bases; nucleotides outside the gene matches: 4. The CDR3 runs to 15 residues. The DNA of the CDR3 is TGTGCCAGCAGCTCGGGACAGGGGGCCCGCAATGAGCAGTTCTTC. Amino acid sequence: CASSSGQGARNEQFF.

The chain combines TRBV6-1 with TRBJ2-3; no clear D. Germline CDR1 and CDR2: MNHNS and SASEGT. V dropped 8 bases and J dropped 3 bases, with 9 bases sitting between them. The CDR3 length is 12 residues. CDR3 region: CASQRGTDTQYF. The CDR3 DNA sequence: TGTGCCAGCCAGAGAGGAACAGATACGCAGTATTTT.

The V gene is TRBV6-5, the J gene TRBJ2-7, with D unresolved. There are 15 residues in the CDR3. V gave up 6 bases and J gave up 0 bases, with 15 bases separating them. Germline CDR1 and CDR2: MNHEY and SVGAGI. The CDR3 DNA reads TGTGCCAGCAGCGACTTTGAGGCCCACTCCTACGAGCAGTACTTC. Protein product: CASSDFEAHSYEQYF.

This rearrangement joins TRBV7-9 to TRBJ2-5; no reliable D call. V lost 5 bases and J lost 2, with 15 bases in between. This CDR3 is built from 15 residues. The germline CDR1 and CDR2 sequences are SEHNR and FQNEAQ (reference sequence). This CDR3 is CASSPGRVAQETQYF. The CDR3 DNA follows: TGTGCCAGCAGCCCAGGTCGCGTTGCTCAAGAGACCCAGTACTTC. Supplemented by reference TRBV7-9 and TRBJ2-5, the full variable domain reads DTGVSQNPRHKITKRGQNVTFRCDPISEHNRLYWYRQTLGQGPEFLTYFQNEAQLEKSRLLSDRFSAERPKGSFSTLEIQRTEQGDSAMYLCASSPGRVAQETQYFGPGTRLLVL.

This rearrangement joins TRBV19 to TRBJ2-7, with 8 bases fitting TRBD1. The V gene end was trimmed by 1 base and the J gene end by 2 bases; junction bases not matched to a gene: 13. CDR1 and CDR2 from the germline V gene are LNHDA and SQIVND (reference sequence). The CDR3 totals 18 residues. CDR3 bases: TGTGCCAGTAGTATAGGGTGGAGTGGTGGACAGGGTACCTACGAGCAGTACTTC. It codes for CASSIGWSGGQGTYEQYF.

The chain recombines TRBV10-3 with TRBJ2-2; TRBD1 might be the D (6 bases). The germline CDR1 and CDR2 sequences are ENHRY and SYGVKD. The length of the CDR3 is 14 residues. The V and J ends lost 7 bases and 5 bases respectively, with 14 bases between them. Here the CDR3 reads CAINTLQGTGELFF. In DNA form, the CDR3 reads TGTGCCATCAATACGCTGCAGGGGACCGGGGAGCTGTTTTTT.

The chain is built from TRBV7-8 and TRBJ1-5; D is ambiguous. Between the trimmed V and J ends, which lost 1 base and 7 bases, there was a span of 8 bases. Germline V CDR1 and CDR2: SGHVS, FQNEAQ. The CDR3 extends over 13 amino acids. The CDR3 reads CASSLDAGQPQHF. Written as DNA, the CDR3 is TGTGCCAGCAGCTTAGACGCTGGCCAGCCCCAGCATTTT.

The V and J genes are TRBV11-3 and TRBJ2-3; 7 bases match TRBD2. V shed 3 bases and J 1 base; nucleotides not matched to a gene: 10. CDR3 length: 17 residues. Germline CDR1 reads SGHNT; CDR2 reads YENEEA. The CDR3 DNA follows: TGTGCCAGCAGCTTGGGCTGGGCGGGGGAGGGCACAGATACGCAGTATTTT. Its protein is CASSLGWAGEGTDTQYF. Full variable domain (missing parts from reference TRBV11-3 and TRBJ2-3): EAGVVQSPRYKIIEKKQPVAFWCNPISGHNTLYWYLQNLGQGPELLIRYENEEAVDDSQLPKDRFSAERLKGVDSTLKIQPAELGDSAVYLCASSLGWAGEGTDTQYFGPGTRLTVL.